The next 32 T cell receptor beta chains were all read from a single sample in a study of Ad26.COV2.S vaccination and SARS-CoV-2 variants. Profiling relied on immunoSEQ multiplex PCR, and the TCRdb table lists in-frame clones only, not all of them. This table has some 250,000 clones, around nine tenths appearing once. The treatment is: 15 to 20 received Ad26.COV2.S at low or high dose, single or two shots; 5 received placebo; per-sample allocation not given. Each sample was drawn 63 days after the first injection (of vaccine or placebo). Sequenced here: peripheral blood, sampled in a trial of Ad26.COV2.S vaccine versus placebo. Every receptor here comes from a person between 18 and 60 years old who received the Ad26.COV2.S COVID-19 vaccine or a placebo.

This clone has only one observation. At one end, the junction sequence differs from germline, possibly due to a read error. The V and J genes are TRBV10-3 and TRBJ2-1; 10 bases map to TRBD1. CDR3 length equals 15 residues. The V gene's germline CDR1 is ENHRY and CDR2 SYGVKD. As DNA, the CDR3 is TGTGCCATCAGTGAGTCGTGGGGGACAGGGGAGGAGCGGTTCTTC. It is translated as CAISESWGTGEERFF.

The J gene is TRBJ2-5, the V gene TRBV7-9, with 8 bases aligning to TRBD1. Germline values: CDR1 SEHNR, CDR2 FQNEAQ (reference sequence). The V segment lost 5 bases and the J segment 5 bases; nucleotides outside the gene matches: 16. CDR3 length equals 17 residues. The CDR3 nucleotides are TGTGCCAGCAGCCGCACAGGGGGGTTCTCGGTCGGGGAGACCCAGTACTTC. This encodes CASSRTGGFSVGETQYF.

The chain joins TRBV5-1 to TRBJ2-5; 8 nucleotides agree with TRBD2. V was pared by 3 bases and J by 5 bases, with 6 bases of the junction left unmatched. The CDR3 has 14 residues. Germline CDR1 reads SGHRS; CDR2 reads YFSETQ. For the CDR3, the DNA is TGCGCCAGCAGCTCGGCTCGGGAGGGGGAGACCCAGTACTTC. The encoded protein is CASSSAREGETQYF.

V gene TRBV19 combines with J gene TRBJ2-1; D remains unclear. This CDR3 has 13 amino acids. Germline V CDR1 and CDR2: LNHDA, SQIVND (reference sequence). With 4 bases removed from V and 2 bases from J, the gap between germline ends came to 6 bases. CDR3 residues: CASSTGPYNEQFF. In DNA form, the CDR3 reads TGTGCCAGTAGTACCGGGCCCTACAATGAGCAGTTCTTC.

This clone was observed a single time. The V and J genes are TRBV28 and TRBJ1-2; TRBD1 might be the D (5 bases). This CDR3 has 13 amino acids. Looked up from germline, CDR1 is MDHEN and CDR2 is SYDVKM. Trimming pared 7 bases from V and 4 bases from J, leaving 13 bases between. The CDR3 spells CASKAGGVYGYTF. The CDR3 region has the DNA TGTGCCAGCAAAGCGGGGGGAGTCTATGGCTACACCTTC.

Written as DNA, the CDR3 is TGTGCCAGCAGTGAAGGAGAAACTGCCGCTAACTATGGCTACACCTTC. The encoded protein is CASSEGETAANYGYTF. The chain couples TRBV6-1 to TRBJ1-2; D gene ambiguous. V lost 1 base and J 0 bases, leaving 12 bases between the germline ends. CDR1 MNHNS and CDR2 SASEGT come from the germline V gene. CDR3 length: 16 amino acids.

This clone was counted a single time. One end of the junction varies from germline; a read error may be responsible. The chain has TRBV6-6 and TRBJ1-2; 7 bases align to TRBD1. The CDR3 has 11 residues. Looked up from germline, CDR1 is MNHNY and CDR2 is SVGAGI (reference sequence). The CDR3 reads CASSYSIDRAF. CDR3 in DNA: TGTGCCAGCAGTTACTCGATCGACAGGGCCTTC.

This rearrangement joins TRBV18 to TRBJ2-2; D ambiguous. The V end lost 0 bases, the J end lost 2 bases, and 7 bases lay between the germline ends. Germline V gives CDR1 KGHSH, CDR2 LQKENI. The length of the CDR3 is 15 residues. Here the CDR3 DNA reads TGTGCCAGCTCACCACCGACTCTTAACACCGGGGAGCTGTTTTTT. Its protein is CASSPPTLNTGELFF.

This chain uses TRBV19 with TRBJ2-2; the D gene is possibly TRBD1 (6 bases). The CDR3 runs to 14 residues. The V gene's germline CDR1 is LNHDA and CDR2 SQIVND (reference sequence). The V gene lost 10 bases and the J gene lost 0 bases, with 12 bases spanning the gap. The CDR3 loop is CATRRGSNTGELFF. CDR3 DNA: TGTGCCACCCGAAGGGGGTCGAACACCGGGGAGCTGTTTTTT.

The CDR3 loop is CASRKDRQGYQPQHF. The CDR3 region has the DNA TGTGCCAGCCGGAAAGACCGACAGGGGTATCAGCCCCAGCATTTT. The chain combines TRBV28 with TRBJ1-5; 8 bases fit TRBD1. J gave up 5 bases and V 8 bases, and 11 bases lay outside the gene matches. The CDR3 runs 15 residues. Germline loops: CDR1 MDHEN, CDR2 SYDVKM.

This clone appeared once. The chain employs TRBV19 and TRBJ1-5; possible D gene TRBD1, 6 bases. The CDR3 has 16 residues. Germline loops: CDR1 LNHDA, CDR2 SQIVND (reference sequence). V dropped 5 bases and J dropped 1 base, with 15 bases sitting between them. The CDR3 is CASSHRTALSNQPQHF. The CDR3 coding sequence is TGTGCCAGTAGTCATAGGACAGCCCTGAGCAATCAGCCCCAGCATTTT.

J is TRBJ2-7 and V is TRBV5-1, with TRBD2 as a possible D gene (6 bases). Trimming removed 4 bases at V and 1 base at J, with 18 bases between. Germline values: CDR1 SGHRS, CDR2 YFSETQ. The CDR3 is made up of 16 amino acids. The CDR3 bases are TGCGCCAGCAGCCCGATCGCAGGCCGGGGGTCCTACGAGCAGTACTTC. Amino acid sequence: CASSPIAGRGSYEQYF.

The chain recombines TRBV7-2 with TRBJ1-4; D might be TRBD1 (5 bases). Per the germline V gene, CDR1 is SGHTA and CDR2 is FQGNSA. The CDR3 is made up of 15 amino acids. V lost 3 bases to trimming and J lost 3 bases, with 11 bases between them. CDR3 bases: TGTGCCAGCAGCTTCCAGGGCCAGCCTAATGAAAAACTGTTTTTT. Translated, it gives CASSFQGQPNEKLFF.

This clone appeared a few times. In nucleotides, the CDR3 is TGTGCCAGCAGTAAGACAGGAGGCAATCAGCCCCAGCATTTT. It yields the protein CASSKTGGNQPQHF. The chain employs TRBV6-5 and TRBJ1-5, with TRBD1 as a possible D gene (6 bases). The CDR3 is 14 amino acids. The germline V gene has CDR1 MNHEY and CDR2 SVGAGI. Trimming took off 5 bases at V and 2 bases at J, with 10 bases between the two ends.

The chain is built from TRBV7-3 and TRBJ2-2; no clear D gene. The V end was cut by 4 bases, the J end by 4 bases, with 13 bases between. Looked up from germline, CDR1 is SGHTA and CDR2 is FQGTGA. This CDR3 has 15 amino acids. CDR3 loop: CASSSEPPGTGELFF. For the CDR3, the DNA is TGTGCCAGCAGCTCTGAGCCTCCAGGCACCGGGGAGCTGTTTTTT. The variable domain in full, with the rest retrieved from reference TRBV7-3 and TRBJ2-2, is GAGVSQTPSNKVTEKGKYVELRCDPISGHTALYWYRQSLGQGPEFLIYFQGTGAADDSGLPNDRFFAVRPEGSVSTLKIQRTERGDSAVYLCASSSEPPGTGELFFGEGSRLTVL.

CDR3 DNA sequence: TGTGCCAGCAACTCTATCCCGGGACAGGGGGCTTTTACGTACTTC. It specifies CASNSIPGQGAFTYF. The chain couples TRBV11-2 to TRBJ2-7; 12 bases fit TRBD1. V gave up 7 bases and J gave up 12 bases; unmatched junction bases: 16. Germline CDR1 is SGHAT and CDR2 is FQNNGV. The CDR3 consists of 15 residues. Looking up the rest from reference TRBV11-2 and TRBJ2-7 gives the full variable domain: EAGVAQSPRYKIIEKRQSVAFWCNPISGHATLYWYQQILGQGPKLLIQFQNNGVVDDSQLPKDRFSAERLKGVDSTLKIQPAKLEDSAVYLCASNSIPGQGAFTYFGPGTRLTVT.

The chain uses TRBV4-3 and TRBJ2-4, with 9 bases fitting TRBD1. Per the germline V gene, CDR1 is LGHNA and CDR2 is YSLEER. The CDR3 loop spans 15 amino acids. Trimming removed 5 bases from V and 6 bases from J; junction bases left unmatched: 8. The CDR3 nucleotides read TGCGCCAGCAGCTTCCGGGACAGGGTTAGAAACATTCAGTACTTC. Amino acid sequence: CASSFRDRVRNIQYF.

This rearrangement joins TRBV2 to TRBJ1-4; D possibly corresponds to TRBD1 (5 bases). CDR1 and CDR2 from the germline V gene are SNHLY and FYNNEI. This CDR3 is built from 15 residues. The DNA of the CDR3 is TGTGGCGCCAGTCGGGACCCCGGGGCCACGGAAAAACTGTTTTTT. Protein sequence: CGASRDPGATEKLFF.

The chain carries TRBV4-1 and TRBJ2-7; TRBD1 matches 9 bases. Trimming removed 5 bases from V and 6 bases from J; junction bases left unmatched: 11. The CDR3 has 15 residues. CDR1 MGHRA and CDR2 YSYEKL come from the germline V gene. The CDR3 DNA reads TGCGCCAGCAGCTATCCGGGACAGGGTCTCTCCGAGCAGTACTTC. Translated, it gives CASSYPGQGLSEQYF.

The chain couples TRBV19 to TRBJ1-1; 8 bases are a match to TRBD1. The germline V gene encodes CDR1 LNHDA and CDR2 SQIVND (reference sequence). Germline trimming cut 5 bases from V and 4 bases from J; bases unmatched to any gene: 3. The CDR3 length is 13 residues. The chain's CDR3 is CASSSTGGTEAFF. For the CDR3, the DNA is TGTGCCAGTAGTTCAACAGGGGGCACTGAAGCTTTCTTT.

The chain joins TRBV7-2 to TRBJ1-2, with a possible D match to TRBD1 (5 bases). The CDR3 covers 17 residues. Germline lookup yields CDR1 SGHTA and CDR2 FQGNSA. Trimming took off 5 bases at V and 6 bases at J, with 25 bases between the two ends. The CDR3 bases are TGTGCCAGCAGCCTCCTCTCTCGTTGGGGGGGAGAGGATGGCTACACCTTC. It codes for CASSLLSRWGGEDGYTF.

This rearrangement joins TRBV28 to TRBJ2-3, with TRBD2 matching 9 bases. CDR1 MDHEN and CDR2 SYDVKM come from the germline V gene. Trimming cost V 7 bases and J 2 bases; bases outside gene matches: 13. This CDR3 is built from 17 residues. CDR3 nucleotides: TGTGCCAGCAACCCTACCCGGACTAGCGTTGACACAGATACGCAGTATTTT. This gives the protein CASNPTRTSVDTDTQYF.

CDR3 loop: CASSERNNEKLFF. As DNA, the CDR3 is TGTGCCAGCTCGGAACGGAATAATGAAAAACTGTTTTTT. The rearrangement joins TRBV18 to TRBJ1-4; D is uncertain. V was clipped by 6 bases and J by 4 bases, with 9 bases between them. This CDR3 comprises 13 residues. The germline CDR1 and CDR2 sequences are KGHSH and LQKENI.

The chain recombines TRBV6-1 with TRBJ2-3; D is ambiguous. CDR3 length: 15 amino acids. V was clipped by 2 bases and J by 3 bases, with 12 bases between them. The germline V gene encodes CDR1 MNHNS and CDR2 SASEGT. The CDR3 region is CASSESRVRTDTQYF. For the CDR3, the DNA is TGTGCCAGCAGTGAAAGCCGGGTTCGGACAGATACGCAGTATTTT.

The V and J genes are TRBV29-1 and TRBJ2-7; 8 bases line up with TRBD1. CDR1 and CDR2 from the germline V gene are SQVTM and ANQGSEA. V lost 6 bases to trimming and J lost 4 bases; unmatched junction nucleotides: 11. The CDR3 covers 14 residues. The CDR3 DNA reads TGCAGCGTAAAAGGGACAGGTGGGACGTACGAGCAGTACTTC. Residues: CSVKGTGGTYEQYF.

The rearrangement joins TRBV4-3 to TRBJ2-7; the D gene is possibly TRBD1 (5 bases). CDR3 length: 18 residues. Germline CDR1 is LGHNA and CDR2 is YSLEER. Deletions cut 0 bases from V and 0 bases from J, with 18 bases between. The CDR3 region has the DNA TGCGCCAGCAGCCAAGATACGGGTCCAGGGCGGCTCTCCTACGAGCAGTACTTC. Translation: CASSQDTGPGRLSYEQYF.

The chain joins TRBV28 to TRBJ1-6; TRBD1 aligns across 10 bases. In germline, CDR1 is MDHEN, CDR2 SYDVKM. This CDR3 is 15 amino acids long. Trimming cost V 6 bases and J 8 bases; bases outside gene matches: 7. CDR3 sequence reads: CASRPRGTGDSPLHF. In nucleotides, the CDR3 is TGTGCCAGCAGACCTCGAGGGACAGGGGATTCACCCCTCCACTTT.

V is TRBV19 and J is TRBJ1-2; D is ambiguous. CDR3 length: 13 residues. Looked up from germline, CDR1 is LNHDA and CDR2 is SQIVND (reference sequence). Trimming took 7 bases from V and 6 from J, leaving 15 bases between them. The CDR3 loop reads CASKGGDPNGYTF. The CDR3, as DNA: TGTGCCAGTAAGGGAGGCGATCCTAATGGCTACACCTTC.

The chain has TRBV5-1 and TRBJ1-4; D possibly corresponds to TRBD1 (5 bases). This CDR3 contains 15 residues. From germline, CDR1 is SGHRS and CDR2 YFSETQ. V was trimmed by 3 bases and J by 6 bases, leaving 15 bases between them. The CDR3 region has the DNA TGCGCCAGCAGCTGGGCGCGGGGGGAGGATGAAAAACTGTTTTTT. Protein: CASSWARGEDEKLFF.

This chain links TRBV4-2 with TRBJ2-7; TRBD1 agrees at 9 bases. Germline trimming cut 3 bases from V and 2 bases from J; bases unmatched to any gene: 5. In germline, CDR1 is LGHNA, CDR2 YNFKEQ. CDR3 length equals 15 residues. CDR3 sequence: CASSQGTGNPYEQYF. In DNA, the CDR3 is TGTGCCAGCAGCCAGGGGACAGGGAACCCCTACGAGCAGTACTTC.

This clone came up once. V usage is TRBV28 and J usage is TRBJ2-3, with D unresolved. Trimming took 10 bases from V and 3 from J, leaving 8 bases between them. Germline values: CDR1 MDHEN, CDR2 SYDVKM. The CDR3 sequence is 11 residues long. DNA for the CDR3: TGTGCCACTACCGAGACAGATACGCAGTATTTT. This translates into CATTETDTQYF.

This rearrangement joins TRBV7-3 to TRBJ2-1, with TRBD2 as a possible D gene (6 bases). Germline V gene data show CDR1 as SGHTA and CDR2 as FQGTGA. The CDR3 contains 16 residues. The V end lost 1 base, the J end lost 1 base, and 11 bases lay between the germline ends. CDR3 DNA: TGTGCCAGCAGCTTAATCGGGGGTATTTCCTACAATGAGCAGTTCTTC. This encodes CASSLIGGISYNEQFF. Based on the CDR3 plus reference TRBV7-3 and TRBJ2-1, the full variable domain is GAGVSQTPSNKVTEKGKYVELRCDPISGHTALYWYRQSLGQGPEFLIYFQGTGAADDSGLPNDRFFAVRPEGSVSTLKIQRTERGDSAVYLCASSLIGGISYNEQFFGPGTRLTVL.